Following are 23 T cell receptor beta chains from one sample sequenced in a study of shared T cell receptors in the human thymus (dated by TCRdb to the early 2020s). Library construction relied on the immunoSEQ multiplex PCR assay. Here the immuneACCESS table is served through TCRdb, limited to in-frame sequences with V and J called. Missing clones are a known gap in these copies; in checked studies unresolved V genes cover under half, and the rest lacks a known reason. For this sample the table gives about 380,000 clones, of which just under 95% were detected only once. Around 0.019% of the sample is taken by the ten largest. The sequenced sample consisted of thymocytes. The source is a human donor.

The J gene is TRBJ2-7, the V gene TRBV7-2; D uncertain. The germline V gene encodes CDR1 SGHTA and CDR2 FQGNSA. Between the trimmed V and J ends, which lost 4 bases and 6 bases, there was a span of 16 bases. This CDR3 is built from 14 residues. The CDR3 nucleotides read TGTGCCAGCAGCTCCATAGGCCTAGTCGGCGAGCAGTACTTC. Protein: CASSSIGLVGEQYF.

This rearrangement joins TRBV28 to TRBJ2-5; D might be TRBD2 (5 bases). Germline CDR1 is MDHEN and CDR2 is SYDVKM. The CDR3 runs to 14 residues. V lost 2 bases, J lost 5 bases, and 12 bases lay in between. The CDR3: CASSLHGVRETQYF. In DNA, the CDR3 is TGTGCCAGCAGTTTACACGGGGTCCGGGAGACCCAGTACTTC.

The V call is TRBV2, the J call TRBJ1-1; D not resolved. This CDR3 has 14 amino acids. Germline V gene lookup returns CDR1 SNHLY and CDR2 FYNNEI. With 6 bases removed from V and 1 base from J, the gap between germline ends came to 12 bases. CDR3 sequence (DNA): TGTGCCAGCAGCCTCCCCCCGGCGAACACTGAAGCTTTCTTT. Amino acid sequence: CASSLPPANTEAFF. The whole variable domain, remainder taken from reference TRBV2 and TRBJ1-1, is EPEVTQTPSHQVTQMGQEVILRCVPISNHLYFYWYRQILGQKVEFLVSFYNNEISEKSEIFDDQFSVERPDGSNFTLKIRSTKLEDSAMYFCASSLPPANTEAFFGQGTRLTVV.

The V gene is TRBV11-2, the J gene TRBJ2-1, with no clear D. The CDR3 loop spans 17 amino acids. The V end lost 3 bases, the J end lost 3 bases, and 18 bases lay between the germline ends. Per germline, CDR1 SGHAT and CDR2 FQNNGV. CDR3 protein: CASSFSGTLPIYNEQFF. As DNA, the CDR3 is TGTGCCAGCAGCTTCTCGGGCACTTTACCCATCTACAATGAGCAGTTCTTC.

This clone occurred once. V is TRBV5-4 and J is TRBJ2-1; 12 bases fit TRBD2. The germline gives CDR1 SGHNT, CDR2 YYREEE (reference sequence). The CDR3 length is 16 residues. The junction had 4 bases not matched to a gene; V was cut back by 2 bases and J by 4 bases. The CDR3 here is CASSFALAGGYNEQFF. The CDR3 DNA reads TGTGCCAGCAGCTTCGCCCTAGCGGGAGGGTACAATGAGCAGTTCTTC.

The chain joins TRBV28 to TRBJ2-1, with D unresolved. Trimming pared 6 bases from V and 4 bases from J, leaving 10 bases between. Germline CDR1 reads MDHEN; CDR2 reads SYDVKM. The CDR3 consists of 13 residues. CDR3 DNA: TGTGCCAGCAGGCTTCAGGATTACAATGAGCAGTTCTTC. Translation gives CASRLQDYNEQFF.

The chain combines TRBV29-1 with TRBJ1-2; 10 bases are shared with TRBD1. The CDR3 loop spans 15 amino acids. Germline lookup yields CDR1 SQVTM and CDR2 ANQGSEA. J gave up 4 bases and V 6 bases, and 11 bases lay outside the gene matches. In DNA form, the CDR3 reads TGCAGCGTCGACCGTGGGACAGGGGCACGCTATGGCTACACCTTC. It codes for CSVDRGTGARYGYTF.

The gene calls are TRBV6-5 and TRBJ2-1; D might be TRBD1 (5 bases). The CDR3 sequence is 15 residues long. Germline CDR1 reads MNHEY; CDR2 reads SVGAGI. Trimming stripped 8 bases from V and 0 bases from J, with 14 bases between. CDR3 in DNA: TGTGCCAGCGGCACCCCGGACAACTCCTACAATGAGCAGTTCTTC. Its translation: CASGTPDNSYNEQFF.

The chain recombines TRBV19 with TRBJ1-5; D is possibly TRBD1 (5 bases). CDR1 and CDR2 (germline): LNHDA, SQIVND (reference sequence). The V and J ends lost 5 bases and 3 bases respectively, with 14 bases between them. The CDR3 sequence is 15 residues long. CDR3 amino acids: CASSPQGEYNQPQHF. CDR3 in DNA: TGTGCCAGTAGTCCCCAGGGAGAGTACAATCAGCCCCAGCATTTT.

This rearrangement joins TRBV11-1 to TRBJ2-3; 9 bases line up with TRBD1. After removal of 0 bases from V and 2 bases from J, the junction contained 6 bases not matched to a gene. Germline values: CDR1 SGHAT, CDR2 FQDESV (reference sequence). The CDR3 has 17 amino acids. The CDR3 region has the DNA TGTGCCAGCAGCTTAGCGGGGACAGGGCCCCCCACAGATACGCAGTATTTT. Residues: CASSLAGTGPPTDTQYF.

The chain couples TRBV6-1 to TRBJ2-1; 8 bases are shared with TRBD1. Germline CDR1 reads MNHNS; CDR2 reads SASEGT. The CDR3 sequence is 19 residues long. V lost 0 bases and J lost 1; bases outside the gene matches: 11. The CDR3 nucleotides are TGTGCCAGCAGTGAAGCGCAGTTTAGGACAGGGATATCCTACAATGAGCAGTTCTTC. It yields the protein CASSEAQFRTGISYNEQFF.

V usage is TRBV5-1 and J usage is TRBJ2-7, with unresolved D. Germline V gives CDR1 SGHRS, CDR2 YFSETQ. The CDR3 consists of 14 residues. Trimming pared 1 base from V and 1 base from J, leaving 9 bases between. The CDR3 loop is CASSLSLGSYEQYF. Here the CDR3 DNA reads TGCGCCAGCAGCTTGAGTCTGGGTTCCTACGAGCAGTACTTC.

This rearrangement joins TRBV14 to TRBJ2-3; 7 bases agree with TRBD2. J lost 1 base, V lost 3 bases, and 4 bases had no gene match. Germline CDR1 SGHDN, CDR2 FVKESK. The CDR3 has 15 amino acids. The CDR3 region is CASSHGGSGTDTQYF. CDR3 bases: TGTGCCAGCAGCCACGGGGGGTCGGGCACAGATACGCAGTATTTT.

In this sample, this clone turned up a few times. The V and J genes are TRBV10-3 and TRBJ2-7, with D maybe TRBD1 (6 bases). V was trimmed by 7 bases and J by 6 bases, leaving 22 bases between them. This CDR3 is built from 15 residues. The V gene's germline CDR1 is ENHRY and CDR2 SYGVKD. The CDR3 loop is CAIKRSRRGEAEQYF. As DNA, the CDR3 is TGTGCCATCAAAAGGTCCCGCAGGGGCGAGGCCGAGCAGTACTTC.

V and J are TRBV2 and TRBJ2-1; TRBD2 aligns across 7 bases. The V and J ends lost 2 bases and 7 bases, in that order; junction bases with no gene match: 8. Germline V lookup: CDR1 SNHLY, CDR2 FYNNEI. The length of the CDR3 is 15 residues. The CDR3: CASSERLPGGNEQFF. DNA of the CDR3: TGTGCCAGCAGTGAAAGACTCCCCGGGGGGAATGAGCAGTTCTTC.

The sample holds a few counts of this clone. The gene calls are TRBV6-1 and TRBJ1-5; 7 bases fit TRBD1. CDR1 MNHNS and CDR2 SASEGT come from the germline V gene. V shed 7 bases and J 3 bases; nucleotides not matched to a gene: 9. CDR3 length: 15 residues. CDR3 nucleotide sequence: TGTGCCAGCAACACGACAGGGTGGCCCAATCAGCCCCAGCATTTT. Translating it yields CASNTTGWPNQPQHF.

This chain connects TRBV28 to TRBJ1-3, with D tentatively TRBD1 (6 bases). Trimming pared 2 bases from V and 0 bases from J, leaving 23 bases between. Germline lookup yields CDR1 MDHEN and CDR2 SYDVKM. The CDR3 length is 20 residues. The CDR3 DNA reads as TGTGCCAGCAGTTTACCTAAGAAACAGGGCCCCAAGCTCTCTGGAAACACCATATATTTT. As protein: CASSLPKKQGPKLSGNTIYF.

The chain has TRBV5-4 and TRBJ1-5; D remains ambiguous. The CDR3 has 19 residues. With 4 bases removed from V and 7 bases from J, the gap between germline ends came to 30 bases. CDR1 is SGHNT and CDR2 is YYREEE in the germline V gene (reference sequence). CDR3 residues: CASSPELKGPKKARQPQHF. CDR3 DNA: TGTGCCAGCAGCCCCGAACTCAAAGGTCCTAAAAAAGCGAGGCAGCCCCAGCATTTT.

This chain uses TRBV6-1 with TRBJ2-1; tentative D call: TRBD2 (6 bases). The CDR3 totals 14 residues. Germline values: CDR1 MNHNS, CDR2 SASEGT. Deletions cut 3 bases from V and 6 bases from J, with 12 bases between. The CDR3 region is CASSDRAGANEQFF. The CDR3 nucleotides read TGTGCCAGCAGTGACCGAGCGGGTGCCAATGAGCAGTTCTTC.

The gene calls are TRBV5-6 and TRBJ2-3; TRBD2 might be the D (6 bases). Germline CDR1 is SGHDT and CDR2 is YYEEEE. The CDR3 consists of 15 residues. Deletions cut 2 bases from V and 0 bases from J, with 10 bases between. The CDR3 region is CASSFPRESTDTQYF. Written as DNA, the CDR3 is TGTGCCAGCAGCTTCCCTCGGGAGAGCACAGATACGCAGTATTTT. Using reference TRBV5-6 and TRBJ2-3 for the parts outside the CDR3, the full variable domain is DAGVTQSPTHLIKTRGQQVTLRCSPKSGHDTVSWYQQALGQGPQFIFQYYEEEERQRGNFPDRFSGHQFPNYSSELNVNALLLGDSALYLCASSFPRESTDTQYFGPGTRLTVL.

This chain uses TRBV10-3 with TRBJ2-7, with 7 bases identical to TRBD1. The CDR3 loop spans 16 amino acids. In germline, CDR1 is ENHRY, CDR2 SYGVKD. The V gene end was trimmed by 2 bases and the J gene end by 6 bases; junction bases not matched to a gene: 13. The CDR3 region has the DNA TGTGCCATCAGTGAGATAGGGGGCGAGTTCAGGGGCGAGCAGTACTTC. It encodes CAISEIGGEFRGEQYF.

The CDR3 is CASSPGLADKAGEQYF. The CDR3 coding sequence is TGCGCCAGCAGCCCGGGACTAGCGGACAAGGCTGGAGAGCAGTACTTC. The V call is TRBV5-1, the J call TRBJ2-7; 11 nucleotides line up with TRBD2. Germline V gene lookup returns CDR1 SGHRS and CDR2 YFSETQ. V gave up 4 bases and J gave up 7 bases; unmatched junction bases: 13. The CDR3 runs 16 residues.

J is TRBJ1-1 and V is TRBV2; unclear D gene. V shed 6 bases and J shed 3 bases, with 14 bases lying between them. Germline assignment: CDR1 SNHLY and CDR2 FYNNEI. The CDR3 totals 14 residues. Written as DNA, the CDR3 is TGTGCCAGCAGCGCGTCTACCCACTACACTGAAGCTTTCTTT. It translates to CASSASTHYTEAFF.